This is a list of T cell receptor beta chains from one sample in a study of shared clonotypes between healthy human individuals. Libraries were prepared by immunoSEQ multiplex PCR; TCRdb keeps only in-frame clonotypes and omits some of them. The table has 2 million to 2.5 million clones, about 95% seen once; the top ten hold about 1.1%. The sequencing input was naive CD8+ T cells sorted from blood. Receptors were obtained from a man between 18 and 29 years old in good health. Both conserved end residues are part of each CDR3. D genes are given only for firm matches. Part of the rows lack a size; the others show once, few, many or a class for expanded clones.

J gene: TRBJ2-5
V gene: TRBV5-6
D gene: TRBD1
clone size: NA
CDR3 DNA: TGTGCCAGCAGCGGGGCCCAGGGGGCGAGGGAGACCCAGTACTTC
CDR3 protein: CASSGAQGARETQYF

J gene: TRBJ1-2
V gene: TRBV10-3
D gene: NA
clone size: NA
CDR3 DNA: TGTGCCATCAGTGAGGGCAGCGGACGGGCCCACTATGGCTACACCTTC
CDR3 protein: CAISEGSGRAHYGYTF

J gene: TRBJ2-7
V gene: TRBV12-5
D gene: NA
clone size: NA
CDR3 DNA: TGTGCTAGTGGTTTCGGCCTTGCCTACGAGCAGTACTTC
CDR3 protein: CASGFGLAYEQYF

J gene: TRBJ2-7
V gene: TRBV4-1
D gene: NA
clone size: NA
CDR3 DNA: TGCGCCAGCAGCCCACGCTCCCCTGGGCTCGAGCAGTACTTC
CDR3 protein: CASSPRSPGLEQYF

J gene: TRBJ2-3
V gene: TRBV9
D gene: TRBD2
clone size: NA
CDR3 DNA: TGTGCCAGCAGCGTAGGCCTAGCGGGGGCTGATACGCAGTATTTT
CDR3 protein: CASSVGLAGADTQYF

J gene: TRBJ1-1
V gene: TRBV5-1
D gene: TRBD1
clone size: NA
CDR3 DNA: TGCGCCAGCAGCTCCATGACAGGGGGGAACACTGAAGCTTTCTTT
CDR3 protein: CASSSMTGGNTEAFF

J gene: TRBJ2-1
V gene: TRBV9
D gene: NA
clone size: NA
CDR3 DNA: TGTGCCAGCAGCGGCGCGTTGGCGGTAGCTTCCTACAATGAGCAGTTCTTC
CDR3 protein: CASSGALAVASYNEQFF

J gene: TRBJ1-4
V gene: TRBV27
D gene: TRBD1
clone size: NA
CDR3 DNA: TGTGCCAGCAGCGCACATGCTGAGACAGGGGTTAATGAAAAACTGTTTTTT
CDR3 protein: CASSAHAETGVNEKLFF

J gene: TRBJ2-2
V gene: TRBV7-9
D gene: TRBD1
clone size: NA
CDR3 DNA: TGTGCCAGCAGCTTAGCGGTGACGCCGGGACAGGGGTCCGGGGAGCTGTTTTTT
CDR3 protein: CASSLAVTPGQGSGELFF

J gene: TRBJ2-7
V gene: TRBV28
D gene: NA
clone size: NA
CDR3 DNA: TGTGCCAGCAGTTTATCCAACCTCTACGAGCAGTACTTC
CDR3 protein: CASSLSNLYEQYF

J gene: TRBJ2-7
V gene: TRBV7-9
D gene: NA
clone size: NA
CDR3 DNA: TGTGCCAGCAGCTTATCGAACTACGAGCAGTACTTC
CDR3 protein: CASSLSNYEQYF

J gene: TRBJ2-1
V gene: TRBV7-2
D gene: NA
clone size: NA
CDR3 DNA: TGTGCCAGCAGCGGGGTCTACTCCTACAATGAGCAGTTCTTC
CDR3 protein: CASSGVYSYNEQFF

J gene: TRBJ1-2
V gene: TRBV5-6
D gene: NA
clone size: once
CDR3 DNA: TGTGCCAGCAGCTTGGCGGAGGGAAACTATGGCTACACCTTC
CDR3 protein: CASSLAEGNYGYTF

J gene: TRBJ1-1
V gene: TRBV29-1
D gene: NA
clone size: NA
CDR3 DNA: TGCAGCGTTGAAGATCAAGGAGGGACCGCTTTCTTT
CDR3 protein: CSVEDQGGTAFF

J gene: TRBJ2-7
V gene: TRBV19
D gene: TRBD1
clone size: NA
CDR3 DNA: TGTGCCAGTAGTGCCGGGACAGGGGGAAACTACGAGCAGTACTTC
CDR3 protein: CASSAGTGGNYEQYF

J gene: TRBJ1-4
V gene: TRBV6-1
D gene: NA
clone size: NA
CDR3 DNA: TGTGCCAGCAGTGAATATCAGTCAACTAATGAAAAACTGTTTTTT
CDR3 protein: CASSEYQSTNEKLFF

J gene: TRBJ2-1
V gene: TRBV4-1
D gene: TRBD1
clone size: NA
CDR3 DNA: TGCGCCAGCAGCCGAGACTCAGGGGGTGGGAATGAGCAGTTCTTC
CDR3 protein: CASSRDSGGGNEQFF

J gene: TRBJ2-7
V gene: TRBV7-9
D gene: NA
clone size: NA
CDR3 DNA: TGTGCCAGCAGCTTAGACATAGCCTACGAGCAGTACTTC
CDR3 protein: CASSLDIAYEQYF

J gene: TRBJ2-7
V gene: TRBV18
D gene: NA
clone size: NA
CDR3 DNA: TGTGCCAGCTCACCAGAGCTACAGAGCCCTAGAGAGCAGTACTTC
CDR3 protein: CASSPELQSPREQYF

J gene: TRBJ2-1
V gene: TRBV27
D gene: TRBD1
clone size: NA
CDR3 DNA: TGTGCCAGCGGGACAGGGGGCGCATATGAGCAGTTCTTC
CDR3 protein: CASGTGGAYEQFF

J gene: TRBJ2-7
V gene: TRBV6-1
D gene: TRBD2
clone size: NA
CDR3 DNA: TGTGCCAGCAGTGAAGAGGTGGGGGGGGACTCCTACGAGCAGTACTTC
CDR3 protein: CASSEEVGGDSYEQYF

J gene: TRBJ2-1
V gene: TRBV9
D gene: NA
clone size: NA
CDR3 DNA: TGTGCCAGCAGCGCCGTTAAGACAGGCCGGAATGAGCAGTTCTTC
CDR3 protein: CASSAVKTGRNEQFF